Listed below are T cell receptor beta chains from one sample, sequenced in a study of shared clonotypes between healthy human individuals. Produced via immunoSEQ multiplex PCR; TCRdb's table is partial and in-frame only. This table holds hundreds of thousands of clones, roughly 97% found once. Material for sequencing was naive CD4+ T cells sorted from blood. Every receptor here comes from a woman aged 25-40 years in good health. Both conserved end residues are part of each CDR3. D genes are given only for firm matches. Some rows have no size entry. The others give once, few or many, or a class for an expanded clone.

D	size	V	J	DNA	CDR3
TRBD1	.	TRBV18	TRBJ2-5	TGTGCCAGCTCACCGACAGGGAAGGAGACCCAGTACTTC	CASSPTGKETQYF
TRBD1	once	TRBV29-1	TRBJ1-5	TGCAGCGCCGGGCAGGGGGGGGTAGATCAGCCCCAGCATTTT	CSAGQGGVDQPQHF
.	.	TRBV19	TRBJ1-5	TGTGCCAGTAGTATACCGGCAGTCGATCCCAATCAGCCCCAGCATTTT	CASSIPAVDPNQPQHF
.	.	TRBV30	TRBJ1-2	TGTGCCTGGAGGCGGACACCGCTTAACTATGGCTACACCTTC	CAWRRTPLNYGYTF
.	.	TRBV9	TRBJ1-1	TGTGCCAGCAGCGTAGTAGGGGGGGAGAACACTGAAGCTTTCTTT	CASSVVGGENTEAFF
.	.	TRBV5-1	TRBJ2-7	TGCGCCAGCAGCTTAGGGGATGTCGGGCCCTACGAGCAGTACTTC	CASSLGDVGPYEQYF
TRBD2	.	TRBV4-2	TRBJ2-7	TGTGCCAGCAGCCAAGCCAAAGGGACTAGCGGGAGGTACGAGCAGTACTTC	CASSQAKGTSGRYEQYF
.	.	TRBV5-5	TRBJ1-5	TGTGCCAGCAGCTTGGTCGGATTGAGGAATCAGCCCCAGCATTTT	CASSLVGLRNQPQHF
TRBD1	.	TRBV13	TRBJ2-2	TGTGCCAGCAGCTTTAACAGGGGGACGGGCGGGGAGCTGTTTTTT	CASSFNRGTGGELFF
.	.	TRBV30	TRBJ1-4	TGTGCCTGGAGCTACATCCCAACTAATGAAAAACTGTTTTTT	CAWSYIPTNEKLFF
.	.	TRBV28	TRBJ2-3	TGTGCCAGCCAATTAAGCACCGATACGCAGTATTTT	CASQLSTDTQYF
TRBD1	.	TRBV28	TRBJ2-2	TGTGCCAGCAGTCCCCGGACAGGGAACACCGGGGAGCTGTTTTTT	CASSPRTGNTGELFF
.	.	TRBV7-9	TRBJ2-5	TGTGCCAGCAGCTTAGAGGATGCAGGGGCGATACAAGAGACCCAGTACTTC	CASSLEDAGAIQETQYF